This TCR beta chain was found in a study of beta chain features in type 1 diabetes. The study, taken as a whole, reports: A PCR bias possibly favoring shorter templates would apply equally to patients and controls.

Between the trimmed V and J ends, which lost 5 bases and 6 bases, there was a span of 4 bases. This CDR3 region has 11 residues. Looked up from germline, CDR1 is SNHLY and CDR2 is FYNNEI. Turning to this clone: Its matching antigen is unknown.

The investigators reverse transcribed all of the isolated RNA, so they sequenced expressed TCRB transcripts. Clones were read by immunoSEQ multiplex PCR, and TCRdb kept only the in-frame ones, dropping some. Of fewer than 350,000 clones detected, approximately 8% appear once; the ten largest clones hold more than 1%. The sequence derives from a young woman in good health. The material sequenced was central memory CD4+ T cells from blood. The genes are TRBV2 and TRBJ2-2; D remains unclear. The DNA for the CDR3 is TGTGCCAGCAGTTTCTCCGGGGAGCTGTTTTTT. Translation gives CASSFSGELFF.